This entry concerns a single TCR beta chain. The data derive from a study of blood T cell repertoires in COVID-19. The protocol was immunoSEQ multiplex PCR, while the TCRdb copy is restricted to in-frame clones and leaves out a portion. This table holds more than 200,000 clones, roughly 90% found once. Sequenced material: peripheral blood. The clonotype comes from a young man with active or convalescent COVID-19.

CDR3 loop: CASSHGELGRLNTGELFF. The CDR3 DNA is TGTGCCAGCAGCCACGGGGAGTTGGGCAGGCTAAACACCGGGGAGCTGTTTTTT. The rearrangement uses TRBV11-2 and TRBJ2-2; weak D call: TRBD2 (5 bases). Trimming left V 5 bases short and J 2 bases short, with 21 bases between. Germline CDR1 and CDR2: SGHAT and FQNNGV. CDR3 length: 18 amino acids.